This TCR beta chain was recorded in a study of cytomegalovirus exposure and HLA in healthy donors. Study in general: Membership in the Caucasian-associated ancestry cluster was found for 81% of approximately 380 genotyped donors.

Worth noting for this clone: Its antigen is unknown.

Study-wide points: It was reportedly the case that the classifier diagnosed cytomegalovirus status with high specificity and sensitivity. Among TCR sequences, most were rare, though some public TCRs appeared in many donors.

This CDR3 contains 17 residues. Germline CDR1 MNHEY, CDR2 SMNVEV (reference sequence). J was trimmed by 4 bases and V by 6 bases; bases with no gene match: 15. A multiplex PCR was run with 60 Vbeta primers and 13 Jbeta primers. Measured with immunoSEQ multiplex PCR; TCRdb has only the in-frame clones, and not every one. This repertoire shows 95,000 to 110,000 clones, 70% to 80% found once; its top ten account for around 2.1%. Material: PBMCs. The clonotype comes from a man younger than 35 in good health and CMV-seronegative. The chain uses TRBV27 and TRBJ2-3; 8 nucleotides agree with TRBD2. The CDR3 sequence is CASSDSRRAGGADTQYF. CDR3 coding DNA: TGTGCCAGCAGCGACAGCAGGCGGGCGGGGGGCGCAGATACGCAGTATTTT.